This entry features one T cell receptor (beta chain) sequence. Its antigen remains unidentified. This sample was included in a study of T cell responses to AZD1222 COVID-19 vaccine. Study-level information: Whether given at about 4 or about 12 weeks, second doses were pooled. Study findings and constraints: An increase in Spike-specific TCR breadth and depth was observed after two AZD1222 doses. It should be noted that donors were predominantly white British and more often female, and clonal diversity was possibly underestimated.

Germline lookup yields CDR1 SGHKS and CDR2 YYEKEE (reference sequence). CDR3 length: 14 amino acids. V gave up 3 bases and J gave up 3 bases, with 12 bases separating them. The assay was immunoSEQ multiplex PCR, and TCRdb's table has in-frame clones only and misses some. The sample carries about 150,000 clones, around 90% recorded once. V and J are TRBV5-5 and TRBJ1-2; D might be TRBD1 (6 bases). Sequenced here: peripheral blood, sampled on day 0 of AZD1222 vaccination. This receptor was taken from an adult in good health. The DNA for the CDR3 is TGTGCCAGCAGCTCAACACAGGGATACTATGGCTACACCTTC. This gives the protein CASSSTQGYYGYTF.